Presented here are 31 T cell receptor beta chains from one specimen sequenced in a study of CD8+ T cells in alopecia areata. Investigators isolated RNA and reverse transcribed it into cDNA to act as the sequencing template. Libraries were prepared by immunoSEQ multiplex PCR; TCRdb keeps only in-frame clonotypes and omits some of them. Of about 200,000 clones listed, roughly 56% are singletons. The specimen was CD8+ T cells sorted from blood. These receptors originate from a human donor in good health.

The chain combines TRBV27 with TRBJ2-5; D possibly corresponds to TRBD2 (6 bases). Germline loops: CDR1 MNHEY, CDR2 SMNVEV (reference sequence). Trimming took 3 bases from V and 0 from J, leaving 11 bases between them. The CDR3 length is 15 residues. The CDR3 bases are TGTGCCAGCAGTTTTGGAGGGTCATACCAAGAGACCCAGTACTTC. Translated, it gives CASSFGGSYQETQYF.

The rearrangement uses TRBV9 and TRBJ2-3, with D hard to call. V gave up 1 base and J gave up 2 bases, with 8 bases separating them. There are 14 residues in the CDR3. Germline V gene lookup returns CDR1 SGDLS and CDR2 YYNGEE. The chain's CDR3 is CASSVSSNTDTQYF. Here the CDR3 DNA reads TGTGCCAGCAGCGTATCCAGTAACACAGATACGCAGTATTTT. Using reference TRBV9 and TRBJ2-3 for the parts outside the CDR3, the full variable domain is DSGVTQTPKHLITATGQRVTLRCSPRSGDLSVYWYQQSLDQGLQFLIQYYNGEERAKGNILERFSAQQFPDLHSELNLSSLELGDSALYFCASSVSSNTDTQYFGPGTRLTVL.

This clone showed up just once. This chain joins TRBV29-1 and TRBJ1-3; 10 bases line up with TRBD1. This CDR3 has 13 residues. Germline values: CDR1 SQVTM, CDR2 ANQGSEA. J gave up 9 bases and V 6 bases, and 8 bases lay outside the gene matches. CDR3 nucleotides: TGCAGCGTCTCGACAGGGGGCGCAGGCACCATATATTTT. This translates into CSVSTGGAGTIYF.

DNA for the CDR3: TGCGCCAGCAGCCACGCCCTGGTGACGGTCTACAATGAGCAGTTCTTC. It specifies CASSHALVTVYNEQFF. The rearrangement joins TRBV4-1 to TRBJ2-1; D unclear. The CDR3 has 16 residues. V shed 3 bases and J shed 3 bases, with 15 bases lying between them. Germline-derived CDR1 and CDR2 are MGHRA and YSYEKL.

This clone was seen more than once but under ten times. An end of the junction does not agree with germline; a read error may underlie this. The DNA of the CDR3 is TGTGCCTGTAGGGAGGCCCCCGATGAAGCTTTCTTT. Protein sequence: CACREAPDEAFF. The V gene is TRBV19, the J gene TRBJ1-1; D remains ambiguous. The CDR3 spans 12 residues. The V gene's germline CDR1 is LNHDA and CDR2 SQIVND (reference sequence).

V usage is TRBV19 and J usage is TRBJ2-3; D call uncertain. The V gene's germline CDR1 is LNHDA and CDR2 SQIVND (reference sequence). Deletions cut 3 bases from V and 1 base from J, with 14 bases between. The CDR3 runs to 16 residues. This CDR3 reads CASSIGGGIGTDTQYF. The CDR3 nucleotides are TGTGCCAGTAGTATCGGTGGCGGAATCGGCACAGATACGCAGTATTTT.

The rearrangement links TRBV27 to TRBJ2-1; 7 nucleotides match TRBD1. The CDR3 totals 15 residues. Germline V gives CDR1 MNHEY, CDR2 SMNVEV (reference sequence). V shed 8 bases and J 0 bases; nucleotides not matched to a gene: 7. The CDR3 reads CASCHRQGSYNEQFF. CDR3 sequence (DNA): TGTGCCAGCTGCCATCGACAGGGCTCCTACAATGAGCAGTTCTTC.

The chain has TRBV5-1 and TRBJ2-7; TRBD1 matches at 9 bases. Germline loops: CDR1 SGHRS, CDR2 YFSETQ. The CDR3 covers 14 residues. Trimming removed 4 bases from V and 7 bases from J; junction bases left unmatched: 9. The CDR3 coding sequence is TGCGCCAGCAGCCCGGGACAGGGCGATGGGGAGCAGTACTTC. Translating gives CASSPGQGDGEQYF.

This clone was seen only once. The same CDR3 can be traced to other DNA sequences in this sample. J is TRBJ2-7 and V is TRBV5-1; 8 nucleotides align to TRBD1. This CDR3 is built from 14 residues. CDR1 is SGHRS and CDR2 is YFSETQ in the germline V gene. V dropped 3 bases and J dropped 3; count of bases not matched to a gene: 5. CDR3: CASSSRDRSYEQYF. In DNA form, the CDR3 reads TGCGCCAGCAGCTCTCGGGACAGGAGCTACGAGCAGTACTTC.

There are a few counts of this clone. This sequence joins TRBV7-2 and TRBJ2-3; the D gene is possibly TRBD2 (6 bases). Germline V gene lookup returns CDR1 SGHTA and CDR2 FQGNSA. V lost 3 bases, J lost 5 bases, and 12 bases lay in between. CDR3 length: 14 amino acids. The CDR3 DNA reads TGTGCCAGCAGCTTGGGACTCTTCGAAGATACGCAGTATTTT. This encodes CASSLGLFEDTQYF.

This clone turned up a few times. The chain has TRBV19 and TRBJ2-3, with 8 bases aligning to TRBD2. Per the germline V gene, CDR1 is LNHDA and CDR2 is SQIVND (reference sequence). V was pared by 6 bases and J by 5 bases, with 7 bases of the junction left unmatched. This CDR3 has 14 amino acids. The CDR3 sequence is CASSSGGLGDTQYF. The CDR3 DNA follows: TGTGCCAGTAGCTCGGGGGGGCTTGGAGATACGCAGTATTTT.

This clone was detected once. The chain joins TRBV7-3 to TRBJ2-1, with D maybe TRBD2 (6 bases). V was pared by 1 base and J by 5 bases, with 15 bases between. Germline V gene data show CDR1 as SGHTA and CDR2 as FQGTGA. This CDR3 is built from 16 residues. The CDR3 spells CASSLNGGALNNEQFF. The CDR3, as DNA: TGTGCCAGCAGCTTAAATGGCGGGGCGCTCAACAATGAGCAGTTCTTC.

V is TRBV15 and J is TRBJ1-5; D not resolved. Germline values: CDR1 LNHNV, CDR2 YYDKDF (reference sequence). The CDR3 extends over 15 amino acids. Trimming shortened V by 3 bases and J by 0 bases, and 9 bases separated the two germline ends. The CDR3 DNA is TGTGCCACCAGCAGGACCGGGAATAGCAATCAGCCCCAGCATTTT. It specifies CATSRTGNSNQPQHF.

The chain employs TRBV6-6 and TRBJ1-2; D may be TRBD1 (5 bases). CDR1 is MNHNY, CDR2 SVGAGI, per germline (reference sequence). The CDR3 runs to 13 residues. Trimming removed 5 bases at V and 8 bases at J, with 15 bases between. Here the CDR3 reads CASSKAEGVGYTF. The CDR3 DNA reads TGTGCCAGCAGTAAGGCGGAAGGGGTCGGCTACACCTTC.

This clone was picked up a small number of times. The chain combines TRBV29-1 with TRBJ1-2; D not certain. Between the trimmed V and J ends, which lost 3 bases and 7 bases, there was a span of 12 bases. The germline V gene has CDR1 SQVTM and CDR2 ANQGSEA. This CDR3 contains 12 residues. In nucleotides, the CDR3 is TGCAGCGTTGACACGGTTGAGAGTGGCTACACCTTC. Translating it yields CSVDTVESGYTF.

The sample holds a few counts of this clone. The rearrangement joins TRBV18 to TRBJ2-7; maybe TRBD1 (6 bases). Trimming took 3 bases from V and 1 from J, leaving 10 bases between them. Per germline, CDR1 KGHSH and CDR2 LQKENI. The CDR3 has 14 amino acids. Here the CDR3 DNA reads TGTGCCAGCTCACCGCTCGACAGGTCCTACGAGCAGTACTTC. This encodes CASSPLDRSYEQYF.

The chain is built from TRBV4-1 and TRBJ2-7; 8 bases are shared with TRBD2. After removal of 0 bases from V and 5 bases from J, the junction contained 9 bases not matched to a gene. Germline V gene data show CDR1 as MGHRA and CDR2 as YSYEKL. The CDR3 is 16 amino acids. CDR3 DNA sequence: TGCGCCAGCAGCCAAGACCCGGGGCGGGGGGCCGACGAGCAGTACTTC. Protein sequence: CASSQDPGRGADEQYF.

The chain joins TRBV6-5 to TRBJ2-3; TRBD1 might be the D (6 bases). The germline CDR1 and CDR2 sequences are MNHEY and SVGAGI. V shed 2 bases and J shed 4 bases, with 10 bases lying between them. This CDR3 contains 14 residues. CDR3 sequence (DNA): TGTGCCAGCAGTTACGCAGGGGTACCAGATACGCAGTATTTT. Encoded protein: CASSYAGVPDTQYF.

The V and J genes are TRBV13 and TRBJ1-1; D gene unclear. This CDR3 spans 15 amino acids. Per germline, CDR1 PRHDT and CDR2 FYEKMQ (reference sequence). V was clipped by 0 bases and J by 1 base, with 9 bases between them. CDR3 bases: TGTGCCAGCAGCTTAGGCCCCCCGGGGAACACTGAAGCTTTCTTT. Translation: CASSLGPPGNTEAFF.

The rearrangement links TRBV4-1 to TRBJ1-1; unclear D gene. In germline, CDR1 is MGHRA, CDR2 YSYEKL. Trimming took off 3 bases at V and 5 bases at J, with 10 bases between the two ends. The CDR3 has 13 amino acids. This CDR3 is CASSQVGYTEAFF. CDR3 coding DNA: TGCGCCAGCAGCCAGGTCGGGTATACTGAAGCTTTCTTT.

The chain couples TRBV5-1 to TRBJ1-2; 8 bases align to TRBD1. Losses at the gene ends were 3 bases for V and 2 bases for J; bases not matched to a gene: 12. This CDR3 region has 17 residues. CDR1 and CDR2 (germline): SGHRS, YFSETQ. CDR3 region: CASSWNLGQGGNYGYTF. The CDR3 region has the DNA TGCGCCAGCAGCTGGAACCTAGGACAGGGAGGGAACTATGGCTACACCTTC.

The chain employs TRBV15 and TRBJ2-5; 10 bases are a match to TRBD2. The CDR3 covers 14 residues. V lost 5 bases to trimming and J lost 13 bases; unmatched junction nucleotides: 13. Germline CDR1 is LNHNV and CDR2 is YYDKDF (reference sequence). Here the CDR3 DNA reads TGTGCCACCAGCGAGATCGGAACTAGCGGGGTTCCGTACTTC. Its protein is CATSEIGTSGVPYF.

V is TRBV5-6 and J is TRBJ2-2; 10 bases align to TRBD2. The CDR3 sequence is 18 residues long. V dropped 5 bases and J dropped 5; count of bases not matched to a gene: 15. Germline V gives CDR1 SGHDT, CDR2 YYEEEE. CDR3 sequence: CASSQGSGTSVHTGELFF. In nucleotides, the CDR3 is TGTGCCAGCAGTCAAGGGTCCGGGACTAGCGTCCATACCGGGGAGCTGTTTTTT.

The chain links TRBV11-2 to TRBJ2-7; tentatively, D is TRBD1 (7 bases). This CDR3 region has 14 residues. The germline V gene has CDR1 SGHAT and CDR2 FQNNGV. Trimming shortened V by 3 bases and J by 5 bases, and 14 bases separated the two germline ends. This CDR3 reads CASSLGRGVDEQYF. CDR3 bases: TGTGCCAGCAGCTTGGGCAGGGGGGTAGACGAGCAGTACTTC.

This sequence joins TRBV7-9 and TRBJ1-6, with unresolved D. This CDR3 has 15 residues. V gave up 3 bases and J gave up 0 bases, with 6 bases separating them. Germline V lookup: CDR1 SEHNR, CDR2 FQNEAQ (reference sequence). CDR3 DNA: TGTGCCAGCAGCTTTAGAAGCTCCTATAATTCACCCCTCCACTTT. Residues: CASSFRSSYNSPLHF.

This chain connects TRBV9 to TRBJ1-2; tentative D call: TRBD1 (6 bases). Germline values: CDR1 SGDLS, CDR2 YYNGEE. The CDR3 contains 13 residues. The V gene lost 4 bases and the J gene lost 5 bases, with 12 bases spanning the gap. In DNA, the CDR3 is TGTGCCAGCAGCAGCGACAGGACATATGGCTACACCTTC. Its translation is CASSSDRTYGYTF.

V usage is TRBV18 and J usage is TRBJ2-2; weak D call: TRBD2 (6 bases). With 2 bases removed from V and 2 bases from J, the gap between germline ends came to 12 bases. CDR3 size: 16 residues. In germline, CDR1 is KGHSH, CDR2 LQKENI. The CDR3 sequence is CASSPNLGTNTGELFF. CDR3 nucleotide sequence: TGTGCCAGCTCACCAAATCTCGGGACTAACACCGGGGAGCTGTTTTTT.

The chain joins TRBV2 to TRBJ2-6; D tentatively reads TRBD1 or TRBD2 (5 bases each). Germline V gene sequence: CDR1 SNHLY, CDR2 FYNNEI. The CDR3 loop spans 18 amino acids. Deletions cut 7 bases from V and 2 bases from J, with 21 bases between. The CDR3 spells CASIRSGDPSPGANVLTF. CDR3 DNA: TGTGCCAGCATCCGAAGTGGGGACCCTTCGCCTGGGGCCAACGTCCTGACTTTC.

The V gene is TRBV9, the J gene TRBJ1-4; D is uncertain. The V end lost 1 base, the J end lost 7 bases, and 11 bases lay between the germline ends. Germline CDR1 SGDLS, CDR2 YYNGEE. This CDR3 comprises 14 residues. In DNA form, the CDR3 reads TGTGCCAGCAGCGTAAAGCCCAGCGTTGAAAAACTGTTTTTT. Amino acids: CASSVKPSVEKLFF.

V and J are TRBV7-3 and TRBJ2-1; 10 nucleotides align to TRBD2. The CDR3 has 14 residues. The J segment lost 6 bases and the V segment lost 5 bases, leaving 4 bases of the junction unmatched. CDR1 and CDR2 (germline): SGHTA, FQGTGA. Written as DNA, the CDR3 is TGTGCCAGCAGCCCCAGCGGGGGGGGCAATGAGCAGTTCTTC. Translated, it gives CASSPSGGGNEQFF. Supplemented by reference TRBV7-3 and TRBJ2-1, the full variable domain reads GAGVSQTPSNKVTEKGKYVELRCDPISGHTALYWYRQSLGQGPEFLIYFQGTGAADDSGLPNDRFFAVRPEGSVSTLKIQRTERGDSAVYLCASSPSGGGNEQFFGPGTRLTVL.

This clone was observed many times. The chain is built from TRBV7-9 and TRBJ2-5, with D unresolved. Trimming took 4 bases from V and 5 from J, leaving 11 bases between them. CDR1 and CDR2 (germline): SEHNR, FQNEAQ (reference sequence). The CDR3 length is 13 residues. In nucleotides, the CDR3 is TGTGCCAGCAGCTCGCCGGCCGGGGAGACCCAGTACTTC. Protein product: CASSSPAGETQYF.